This T cell receptor beta chain was sequenced in a study of cytomegalovirus exposure and HLA in healthy donors. Study-wide results and limits: Some segments of the V type, notably TRBV6-2 and TRBV6-3, were excluded as indistinguishable. Follow-up analysis found HLA locus-dependent TCR association rates, highest for DRB1 and lowest for HLA-C. Later on, a genetic analysis was performed. It linked a missense variant in DCLRE1C with V- and J-gene trimming of TCR beta.

This CDR3 has 13 amino acids. The ends were cut back, 5 bases at V and 4 bases at J, with 11 bases in the middle. Germline V gene lookup returns CDR1 LNHDA and CDR2 SQIVND (reference sequence). A word on this clone: What it binds is not known.

In the PCR, 60 Vbeta and 13 Jbeta primers were used. TCRdb keeps only in-frame clones here, not all; method: immunoSEQ multiplex PCR. The sample has 60,000 to 75,000 clones, around 82% seen once; the top ten hold 7.8%. The material sequenced was PBMCs. The TCR sequence derives from a man aged 18 to 35 in good health and CMV-seropositive. This rearrangement joins TRBV19 to TRBJ1-1, with D uncertain. The CDR3 reads CASSESRGTEAFF. CDR3 coding DNA: TGTGCCAGTAGTGAAAGCAGAGGCACTGAAGCTTTCTTT. Full variable domain (missing parts from reference TRBV19 and TRBJ1-1): DGGITQSPKYLFRKEGQNVTLSCEQNLNHDAMYWYRQDPGQGLRLIYYSQIVNDFQKGDIAEGYSVSREKKESFPLTVTSAQKNPTAFYLCASSESRGTEAFFGQGTRLTVV.